A selection of T cell receptor beta chains follows, all from one sample in a study of T cells in Graves' hyperthyroidism and ophthalmopathy. TCRdb independently ran MiXCR on the multiplex PCR reads; one entry per CDR3 protein. Of around 300,000 distinct CDR3 sequences detected, 10% to 15% appear once; the ten largest clones hold approximately 7.8%. Sequencing input: blood. These receptors came from a woman in her thirties with Graves' hyperthyroidism that later progressed to Graves' ophthalmopathy. Each CDR3 is given with its conserved first and last residue. A D gene is named only where the DNA matches it firmly. The size entry is marked missing in some rows and otherwise reads once, few, many or a size class.

j_call,clone_size,d_call,v_call,cdr3_nt,cdr3_aa
TRBJ1-1,-,-,TRBV3-1,TGTGCCAGCAGCCAGTCGGGGGGCGTATATGAAGCTTTCTTT,CASSQSGGVYEAFF
TRBJ2-7,many,TRBD1,TRBV20-1,TGCAGTGCTAGATCTCAAGGACAGGTCAACCACTTC,CSARSQGQVNHF
TRBJ1-1,many,-,TRBV5-1,TGCGCCAGCAGCTTGGGGCAGGAGGGGGCTTTCTTT,CASSLGQEGAFF
TRBJ1-5,many,-,TRBV7-2,TGTGCCAGCAGCTTAGAAAGGGGGAGTCAGCCCCAGCATTTT,CASSLERGSQPQHF
TRBJ2-1,many,TRBD2,TRBV7-3,TGTGCCAGCAGCTTAGCGGGAGGGCCCTCCAATGAGCAGTTCTTC,CASSLAGGPSNEQFF
TRBJ2-7,few,TRBD2,TRBV6-1,TGTGCCAGCAGTCAGCTAGGGACTAGCGGAACCTACGAGCAGTACTTC,CASSQLGTSGTYEQYF
TRBJ2-2,many,-,TRBV2,TGTGCCAGCAGTGGTAGCGGAGCCTTCACCGGGGAGCTGTTTTTT,CASSGSGAFTGELFF
TRBJ1-1,few,-,TRBV7-9,TGTGCCAGCAGCTCCTTGATAAGTAAACATGAAGCTTTCTTT,CASSSLISKHEAFF
TRBJ2-1,-,TRBD2,TRBV20-1,TGCAGTCCCGTGAGACTAGCGGGGAACAATGAGCAGTTCTTC,CSPVRLAGNNEQFF
TRBJ1-5,many,TRBD1,TRBV12-3/TRBV12-4,TGTGCCAGCAGATCGACAGGGAATAGCAATCAGCCCCAGCATTTT,CASRSTGNSNQPQHF
TRBJ1-1,many,-,TRBV3-1,TGTGCCAGCAGCCAACATAGGGTATCCACTGAAGCTTTCTTT,CASSQHRVSTEAFF
TRBJ1-2,many,-,TRBV4-1,TGCGCCAGCAGCCAAGAGCAACAGGACTTCTATGGCTACACCTTC,CASSQEQQDFYGYTF
TRBJ2-7,many,TRBD1,TRBV9,TGTGCCAGCAGCGTAGCCCCCGGACAGGCCTACGAGCAGTACTTC,CASSVAPGQAYEQYF
TRBJ2-7,-,TRBD1,TRBV19,TGTGCCAGTACCGATTCCGGGACAGGGACGCACGAGCAGTACTTC,CASTDSGTGTHEQYF
TRBJ1-5,-,-,TRBV6-4,TGTGCCAGCTCTGACAGGCGTACTCTTTTACAGCCCCAGCATTTT,CASSDRRTLLQPQHF
TRBJ2-7,many,-,TRBV7-9,TGTGCCAGCAGCTTAAGCAGGGCCTCCAGCTCCTACGAGCAGTACTTC,CASSLSRASSSYEQYF
TRBJ2-2,many,TRBD2,TRBV2,TGTGCCAGCAGCGTTATAGCGGGAGAAACCGGGGAGCTGTTTTTT,CASSVIAGETGELFF
TRBJ2-7,many,-,TRBV29-1,TGCAGCGTTGGGGCCCCCGGGAGCTCCTACGAGCAGTACTTC,CSVGAPGSSYEQYF
TRBJ2-7,many,-,TRBV27,TGTGCCAGCAGTTTATTAGCAGGAGGGGACGAGCAGTACTTC,CASSLLAGGDEQYF
TRBJ2-7,many,-,TRBV30,TGTGCCTGGACCAGACAAATCGGACGGACGGGATCCTACGAGCAGTACTTC,CAWTRQIGRTGSYEQYF
TRBJ2-7,-,-,TRBV2,TGTGCCAGCAGTGTAAACAGGGACCGCGAGCAGTACTTC,CASSVNRDREQYF
TRBJ2-1,-,TRBD2,TRBV11-2,TGTGCCAGCAGCTTAGAGGGACTAGCGGGGAATGAGCAGTTCTTC,CASSLEGLAGNEQFF
TRBJ1-1,many,-,TRBV7-2,TGTGCCAGCAGCTTCGGATACACTGAAGCTTTCTTT,CASSFGYTEAFF
TRBJ1-5,many,-,TRBV19,TGTGCCAGTAGTATGATGTATAGCAATCAGCCCCAGCATTTT,CASSMMYSNQPQHF
TRBJ1-3,-,-,TRBV10-3,TGTGCCATTCGGGGGGGAACTGGAAACACCATATATTTT,CAIRGGTGNTIYF
TRBJ2-1,-,TRBD2,TRBV11-3,TGTGCCAGCAGCTCGATGACTAGCGGGGCCACTCTTCCCTACAATGAGCAGTTCTTC,CASSSMTSGATLPYNEQFF
TRBJ2-5,few,TRBD2,TRBV2,TGTGTCAGCAGTAGCACTAGCGGGGGGGAGACCCAGTACTTC,CVSSSTSGGETQYF
TRBJ2-5,-,-,TRBV12-3/TRBV12-4,TGTGCCAGCAGTTTAGCGTGGGAGGGGGGGAAAGGGGAGACCCAGTACTTC,CASSLAWEGGKGETQYF
TRBJ2-2,many,TRBD2,TRBV4-1,TGCGCCAGCAGCGCTAGCGGAGCTTACACCGGGGAGCTGTTTTTT,CASSASGAYTGELFF
TRBJ2-2,-,-,TRBV11-2,TGTGCCAGCAGCTCCTCTTGGAGGGGGGGGGGGTACACCGGGGAGCTGTTTTTT,CASSSSWRGGGYTGELFF